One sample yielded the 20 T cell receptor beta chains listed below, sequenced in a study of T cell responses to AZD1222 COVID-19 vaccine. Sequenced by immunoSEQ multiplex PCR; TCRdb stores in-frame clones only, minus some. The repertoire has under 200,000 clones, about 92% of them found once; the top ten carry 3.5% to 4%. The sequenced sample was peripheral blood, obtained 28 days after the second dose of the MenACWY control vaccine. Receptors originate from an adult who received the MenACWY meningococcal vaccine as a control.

CDR3 DNA: TGTGCCAGTAGTATATTGGGCAGGGGTAATGAGCAGTTCTTC. This codes for CASSILGRGNEQFF. The chain carries TRBV19 and TRBJ2-1, with D perhaps TRBD1 (6 bases). This CDR3 region has 14 residues. V lost 2 bases and J lost 7, with 12 bases in between. Germline loops: CDR1 LNHDA, CDR2 SQIVND (reference sequence).

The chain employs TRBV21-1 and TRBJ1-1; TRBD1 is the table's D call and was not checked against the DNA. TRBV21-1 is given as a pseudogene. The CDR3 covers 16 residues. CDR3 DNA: TGTGCCAGCAGCTCACGACAGGGAACCGTAAACACTGAAGCTTTCTTT. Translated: CASSSRQGTVNTEAFF.

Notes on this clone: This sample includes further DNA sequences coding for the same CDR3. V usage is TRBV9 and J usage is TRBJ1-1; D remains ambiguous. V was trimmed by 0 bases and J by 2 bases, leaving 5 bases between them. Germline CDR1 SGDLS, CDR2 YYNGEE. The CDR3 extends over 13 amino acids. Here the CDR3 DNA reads TGTGCCAGCAGCGTAGCGGGAAACACTGAAGCTTTCTTT. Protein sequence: CASSVAGNTEAFF.

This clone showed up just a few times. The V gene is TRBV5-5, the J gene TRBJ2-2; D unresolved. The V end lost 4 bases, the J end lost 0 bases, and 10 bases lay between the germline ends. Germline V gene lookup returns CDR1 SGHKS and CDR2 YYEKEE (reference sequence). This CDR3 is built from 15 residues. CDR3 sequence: CASSVGVTNTGELFF. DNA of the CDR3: TGTGCCAGCAGCGTGGGTGTTACGAACACCGGGGAGCTGTTTTTT.

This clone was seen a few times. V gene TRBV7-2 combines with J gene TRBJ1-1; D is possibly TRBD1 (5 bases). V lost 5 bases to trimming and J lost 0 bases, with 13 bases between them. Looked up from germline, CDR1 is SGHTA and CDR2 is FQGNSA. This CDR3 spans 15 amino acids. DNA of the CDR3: TGTGCCAGCAGCAACCAGGGACTCCTGAACACTGAAGCTTTCTTT. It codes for CASSNQGLLNTEAFF. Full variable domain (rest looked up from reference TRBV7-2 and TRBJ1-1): GAGVSQSPSNKVTEKGKDVELRCDPISGHTALYWYRQSLGQGLEFLIYFQGNSAPDKSGLPSDRFSAERTGGSVSTLTIQRTQQEDSAVYLCASSNQGLLNTEAFFGQGTRLTVV.

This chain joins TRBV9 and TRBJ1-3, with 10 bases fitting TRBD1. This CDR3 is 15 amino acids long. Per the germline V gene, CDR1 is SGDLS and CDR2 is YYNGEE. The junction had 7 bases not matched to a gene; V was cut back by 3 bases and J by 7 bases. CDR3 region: CASSARQGAVNTIYF. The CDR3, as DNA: TGTGCCAGCAGCGCTAGACAGGGGGCAGTTAACACCATATATTTT.

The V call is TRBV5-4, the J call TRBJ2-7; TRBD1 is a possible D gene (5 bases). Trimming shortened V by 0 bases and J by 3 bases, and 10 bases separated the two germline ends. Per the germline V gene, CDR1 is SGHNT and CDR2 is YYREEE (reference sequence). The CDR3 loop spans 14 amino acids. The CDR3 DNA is TGTGCCAGCAGCTTGGCAGGGAACTTCTACGAGCAGTACTTC. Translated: CASSLAGNFYEQYF.

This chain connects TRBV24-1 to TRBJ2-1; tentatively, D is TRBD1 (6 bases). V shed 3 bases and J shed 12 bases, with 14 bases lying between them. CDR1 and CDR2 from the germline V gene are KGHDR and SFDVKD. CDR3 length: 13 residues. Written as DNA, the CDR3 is TGTGCCACCAGTGATCAGATACTGACAGGGCAGTTCTTC. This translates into CATSDQILTGQFF.

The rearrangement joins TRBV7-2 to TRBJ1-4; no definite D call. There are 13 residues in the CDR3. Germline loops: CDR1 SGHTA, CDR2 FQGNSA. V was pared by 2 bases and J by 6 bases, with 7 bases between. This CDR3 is CASSLQVDEKLFF. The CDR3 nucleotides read TGTGCCAGCAGCTTACAGGTCGATGAAAAACTGTTTTTT.

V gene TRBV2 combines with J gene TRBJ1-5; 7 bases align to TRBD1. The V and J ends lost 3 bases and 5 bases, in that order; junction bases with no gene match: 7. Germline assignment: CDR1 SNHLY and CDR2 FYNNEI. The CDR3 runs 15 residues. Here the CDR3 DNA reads TGTGCCAGCAGTGACTCGGGACAGCAGTATCAGCCCCAGCATTTT. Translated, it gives CASSDSGQQYQPQHF.

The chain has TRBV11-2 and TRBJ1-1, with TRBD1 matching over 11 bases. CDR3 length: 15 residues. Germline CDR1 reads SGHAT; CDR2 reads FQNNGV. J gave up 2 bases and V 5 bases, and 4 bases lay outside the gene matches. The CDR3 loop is CASSTRTGGNTEAFF. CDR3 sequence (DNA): TGTGCCAGCAGCACCAGGACAGGGGGCAACACTGAAGCTTTCTTT.

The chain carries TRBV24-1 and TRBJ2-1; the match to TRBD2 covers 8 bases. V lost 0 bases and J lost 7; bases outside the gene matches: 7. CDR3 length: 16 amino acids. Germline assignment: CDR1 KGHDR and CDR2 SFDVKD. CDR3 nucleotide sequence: TGTGCCACCAGTGATTTGGGGGTAGCGGGAAGGAATGAGCAGTTCTTC. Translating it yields CATSDLGVAGRNEQFF.

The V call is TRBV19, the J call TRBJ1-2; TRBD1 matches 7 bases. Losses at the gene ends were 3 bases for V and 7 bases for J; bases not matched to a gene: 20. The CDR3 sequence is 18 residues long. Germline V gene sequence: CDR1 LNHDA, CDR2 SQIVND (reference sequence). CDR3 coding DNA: TGTGCCAGTAGTATCTACGGGTTGGCAGGGGGAGAAGTCGGTGGCTACACCTTC. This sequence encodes CASSIYGLAGGEVGGYTF.

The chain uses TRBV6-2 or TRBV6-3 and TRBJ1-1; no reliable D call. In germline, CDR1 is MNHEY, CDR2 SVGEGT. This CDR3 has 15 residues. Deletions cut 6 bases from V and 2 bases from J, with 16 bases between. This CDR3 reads CASSNPYGENTEAFF. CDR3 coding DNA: TGTGCCAGCAGCAACCCTTACGGGGAAAACACTGAAGCTTTCTTT.

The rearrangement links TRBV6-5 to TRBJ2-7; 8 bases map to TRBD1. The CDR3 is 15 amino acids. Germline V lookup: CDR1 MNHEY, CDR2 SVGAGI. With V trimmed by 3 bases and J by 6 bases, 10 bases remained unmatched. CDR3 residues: CASSYPGQGGSEQYF. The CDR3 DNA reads TGTGCCAGCAGTTATCCAGGACAGGGAGGTAGCGAGCAGTACTTC.

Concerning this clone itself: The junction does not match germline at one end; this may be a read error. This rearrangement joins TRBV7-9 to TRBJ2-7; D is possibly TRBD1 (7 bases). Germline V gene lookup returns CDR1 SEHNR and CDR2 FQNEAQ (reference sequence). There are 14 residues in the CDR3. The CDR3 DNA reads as TGTGCCAGCACCTTATCAGGGGGGACCTACGAGCAGTACTTC. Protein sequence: CASTLSGGTYEQYF.

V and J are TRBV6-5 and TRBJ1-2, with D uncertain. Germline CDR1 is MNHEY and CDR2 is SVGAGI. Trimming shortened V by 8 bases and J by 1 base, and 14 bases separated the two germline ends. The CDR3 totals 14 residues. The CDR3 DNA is TGTGCCAGCTACCGGGTTGGGGTTAACTATGGCTACACCTTC. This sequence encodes CASYRVGVNYGYTF.

The CDR3 sequence: CATSSSSTGVDTQYF. The CDR3 nucleotides read TGTGCCACCTCCTCCTCCTCGACAGGGGTGGATACGCAGTATTTT. The chain carries TRBV28 and TRBJ2-3; 8 bases align to TRBD1. CDR3 length: 15 residues. CDR1 MDHEN and CDR2 SYDVKM come from the germline V gene. V gave up 10 bases and J gave up 6 bases; unmatched junction bases: 15.

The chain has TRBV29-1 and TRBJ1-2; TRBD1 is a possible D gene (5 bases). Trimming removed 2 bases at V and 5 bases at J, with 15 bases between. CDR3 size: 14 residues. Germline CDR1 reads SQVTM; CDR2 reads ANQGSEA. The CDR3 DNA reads TGCAGCGTTGAATGGGCAGGGTATCGGTATGGCTACACCTTC. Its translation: CSVEWAGYRYGYTF.

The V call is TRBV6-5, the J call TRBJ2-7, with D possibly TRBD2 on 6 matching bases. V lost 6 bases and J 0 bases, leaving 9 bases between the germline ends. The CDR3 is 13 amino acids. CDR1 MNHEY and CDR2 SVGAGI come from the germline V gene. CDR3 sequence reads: CASRTGSSYEQYF. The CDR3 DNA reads TGTGCCAGCAGGACCGGGAGCTCCTACGAGCAGTACTTC.